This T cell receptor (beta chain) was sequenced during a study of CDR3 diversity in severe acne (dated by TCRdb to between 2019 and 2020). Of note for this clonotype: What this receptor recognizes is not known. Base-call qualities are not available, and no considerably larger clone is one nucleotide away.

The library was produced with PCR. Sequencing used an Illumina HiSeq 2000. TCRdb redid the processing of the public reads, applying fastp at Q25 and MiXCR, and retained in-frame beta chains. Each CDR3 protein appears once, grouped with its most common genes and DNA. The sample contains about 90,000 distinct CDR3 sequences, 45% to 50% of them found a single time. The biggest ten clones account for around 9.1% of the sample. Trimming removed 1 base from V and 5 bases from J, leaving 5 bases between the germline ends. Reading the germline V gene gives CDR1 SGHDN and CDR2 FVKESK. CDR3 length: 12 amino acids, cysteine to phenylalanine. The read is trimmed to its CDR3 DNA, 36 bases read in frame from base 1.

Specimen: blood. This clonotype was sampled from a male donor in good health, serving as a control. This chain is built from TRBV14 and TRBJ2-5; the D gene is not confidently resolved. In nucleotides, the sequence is TGTGCCAGCAGCCAAGTTCCGGAGACCCAGTACTTC. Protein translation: CASSQVPETQYF.